This T cell receptor beta chain was found in a study of CD8 T cells in ankylosing spondylitis. Study outcomes and limitations: There was a TCR beta motif, made of fewer than 10 highly homologous variants, that appeared characteristic of ankylosing spondylitis blood. It was reported that disease-linked clones were significantly enriched in matched ankylosing spondylitis synovial fluid.

V gave up 1 base and J gave up 4 bases; unmatched junction bases: 3. The CDR3 contains 15 residues. TCRdb reprocessed the 5' RACE reads with MiXCR, giving one entry per CDR3 protein. This table holds 250,000 to 350,000 distinct CDR3 sequences, roughly 20% found once. This clonotype has just a few counts. The target antigen is unknown. This TCR came from a male donor with ankylosing spondylitis or in good health (not recorded which). Sequenced input: blood, either unsorted or a sorted T cell fraction (not recorded which). The chain combines TRBV12-3 or TRBV12-4 with TRBJ2-1; 8 bases fit TRBD1. CDR3 coding DNA: TGTGCCAGCAGTTTAGGTGGGGACAGGTACAATGAGCAGTTCTTC. Translating it yields CASSLGGDRYNEQFF.